The entry below gives a single T cell receptor (beta chain) sequence along with its context. Original processing methods: Amplified reference gene primers provided the basis for estimating nucleated cell counts. Sequencing was performed with immunoSEQ multiplex PCR; in TCRdb, only in-frame clones are kept and a portion is missing. V and J calls and clone size come straight from that table; D and trimming were deduced from the DNA. The sample has more than 80,000 clones, around 67% seen once; the top ten hold about 26%. V dropped 4 bases and J dropped 3; count of bases not matched to a gene: 5. The germline gives CDR1 MNHEY, CDR2 SVGAGI. This CDR3 has 15 residues. This sample was included in a study of blood T cell repertoires in COVID-19. In the study overall: From the United States, Italy and Spain came samples of acute and convalescent COVID-19.

What was sequenced was peripheral blood. This receptor was taken from a woman aged 60-70 years in a cohort sampled during active or convalescent COVID-19. This chain connects TRBV6-5 to TRBJ1-3; 8 nucleotides match TRBD1. CDR3 residues: CASSSDRGHGNTIYF. In DNA, the CDR3 is TGTGCCAGCAGTTCAGACAGGGGTCATGGAAACACCATATATTTT.